This T cell receptor beta chain was sequenced for a study of a mutant IDH1 vaccine in newly diagnosed glioma. Study in general: Sex distribution of treated patients was approximately 60% male and about 38% female; mean age was around 40 years. Before enrollment, the patients had been treated with radiotherapy alone, temozolomide alone, or both together. Most of them had received both.

V lost 7 bases and J lost 3; bases outside the gene matches: 7. CDR3 size: 14 residues. Germline CDR1 is SGHTA and CDR2 is FQGNSA. Study-wide findings and caveats: Among top peripheral T cell clonotypes, changes seemed unrelated to pseudoprogression.

Profiled with immunoSEQ multiplex PCR; TCRdb holds only in-frame clones, not every one. The table shows about 63,000 clones, with 83% occurring only once. In regard to this clone: Its antigen is not identified.

Indicated time point: baseline, week 1 (first vaccination visit). The treatment: pre-vaccination baseline after standard-of-care therapy. Each astrocytoma in the donors was new, WHO grade 3 or 4, IDH1-mutant and ATRX-lost. V and J are TRBV7-2 and TRBJ1-2, with 8 positions matching TRBD1. The TCR originated in a young woman with glioma. Some clones in this sample may be carry-over from other donors' samples. The sample consisted of peripheral blood mononuclear cells (PBMCs), taken from a glioma patient treated with radiotherapy, temozolomide or both. The CDR3 loop is CASTWTGRDYGYTF. Written as DNA, the CDR3 is TGTGCCAGCACCTGGACAGGGCGGGACTATGGCTACACCTTC.